This T cell receptor beta chain was captured by sequencing in a study of regulatory T cells in long-lasting Graves disease. The study, taken as a whole, reports: Persistent patients shared more public clonotypes (about 2,700) than new patients (roughly 970). Persistent disease was associated with favored TRBV28 usage and with favored use of TRBJ1-2 and TRBJ2-5.

According to the study, TCR beta libraries were built with iRepertoire HTBI primers and CDR3-region Arm-PCR. TCRdb passed the multiplex PCR reads through MiXCR, listing each CDR3 protein once. Here the sample spans about 470,000 distinct CDR3 sequences, roughly 21% being singletons. This CDR3 is 14 amino acids long. V was pared by 6 bases and J by 4 bases, with 15 bases between. Germline loops: CDR1 ENHRY, CDR2 SYGVKD. The sample's time point: persistent/refractory GD, antithyroid drugs over 5 years with positive TRAb. PBMC-derived RNA was used for the TCR library. It was American Thyroid Association guidelines that determined Graves' disease diagnosis. Note on this clonotype: Its specificity is unknown.

Sequencing was performed on peripheral blood mononuclear cells (PBMCs), taken when the disease was refractory, from a patient treated with antithyroid drugs. The receptor was derived from a female donor with Graves disease. This chain joins TRBV10-3 and TRBJ2-5; perhaps TRBD2 as D (6 bases). As DNA, the CDR3 is TGTGCCATCAGGGTGGAGGGACTCGGAGAGACCCAGTACTTC. Translation gives CAIRVEGLGETQYF.